Shown below are 24 T cell receptor beta chains from a single sample sequenced in a study of blood T cell repertoires in COVID-19. Profiling relied on immunoSEQ multiplex PCR, and the TCRdb table lists in-frame clones only, not all of them. The sample contains about 240,000 clones, 75% to 90% of which appear only once. Source material: peripheral blood. These TCRs come from a woman between 55 and 75 years old with active or convalescent COVID-19.

The chain combines TRBV6-6 with TRBJ2-1, with D maybe TRBD1 (6 bases). Germline assignment: CDR1 MNHNY and CDR2 SVGAGI (reference sequence). The CDR3 loop spans 14 amino acids. Trimming cost V 7 bases and J 3 bases, with 13 bases left between them. CDR3 in DNA: TGTGCCAGCAACCCGACAGGAGTCTACAATGAGCAGTTCTTC. Translated: CASNPTGVYNEQFF.

This chain connects TRBV19 to TRBJ1-1; 9 bases align to TRBD1. The V gene's germline CDR1 is LNHDA and CDR2 SQIVND (reference sequence). This CDR3 has 15 residues. J lost 4 bases, V lost 5 bases, and 8 bases had no gene match. CDR3 residues: CASSLGTGTGTEAFF. Here the CDR3 DNA reads TGTGCCAGTAGTCTAGGGACAGGGACGGGCACTGAAGCTTTCTTT.

V gene TRBV23-1 combines with J gene TRBJ1-2; 7 nucleotides line up with TRBD1. TRBV23-1 counts as an open reading frame of uncertain function. V lost 6 bases, J lost 5 bases, and 6 bases stayed unmatched. The CDR3 contains 13 residues. The DNA of the CDR3 is TGCGCCAGCAGGGCAGGGGGGAGGTATGGCTACACCTTC. This codes for CASRAGGRYGYTF.

DNA for the CDR3: TGTGCCAGCAGTTACTCGGTGGGACAGGGGGATAACGAGCAGTACTTC. Amino acids: CASSYSVGQGDNEQYF. The chain couples TRBV6-5 to TRBJ2-7; 11 bases agree with TRBD1. J lost 5 bases, V lost 0 bases, and 6 bases had no gene match. Germline V lookup: CDR1 MNHEY, CDR2 SVGAGI. This CDR3 contains 16 residues.

The J gene is TRBJ1-2, the V gene TRBV19; D remains ambiguous. Germline CDR1 reads LNHDA; CDR2 reads SQIVND (reference sequence). Trimming shortened V by 2 bases and J by 0 bases, and 7 bases separated the two germline ends. The CDR3 length is 14 residues. The CDR3: CASSIQVANYGYTF. DNA of the CDR3: TGTGCCAGTAGTATACAGGTCGCTAACTATGGCTACACCTTC.

The chain couples TRBV30 to TRBJ1-2; D gene uncertain. The germline V and J ends were trimmed by 3 bases and 5 bases, with 10 bases remaining between them. The CDR3 has 12 amino acids. The germline gives CDR1 GTSNPN, CDR2 SVGIG (reference sequence). The CDR3 DNA reads TGTGCCTGGAGCCTACGAGGGTATGGCTACACCTTC. Translated: CAWSLRGYGYTF.

The rearrangement links TRBV6-5 to TRBJ2-7; possible D gene TRBD1, 5 bases. Germline values: CDR1 MNHEY, CDR2 SVGAGI. The CDR3 runs 16 residues. V lost 0 bases and J 5 bases, leaving 17 bases between the germline ends. The DNA for the CDR3 is TGTGCCAGCAGTTACTCGTTTTCAGGGTTAGGAAACGAGCAGTACTTC. This translates into CASSYSFSGLGNEQYF.

V and J are TRBV11-3 and TRBJ1-1; D is unresolved. The CDR3 covers 13 residues. From germline, CDR1 is SGHNT and CDR2 YENEEA. Trimming removed 1 base at V and 5 bases at J, with 8 bases between. This chain's CDR3 is CASSLAWQTEAFF. CDR3 nucleotides: TGTGCCAGCAGCTTAGCCTGGCAGACTGAAGCTTTCTTT.

This clone counts as medium-sized. V usage is TRBV19 and J usage is TRBJ1-2; D might be TRBD1 (5 bases). This CDR3 comprises 14 residues. Trimming stripped 9 bases from V and 5 bases from J, with 19 bases between. In germline, CDR1 is LNHDA, CDR2 SQIVND (reference sequence). This chain's CDR3 is CASKKQTETYGYTF. The CDR3 DNA is TGTGCCAGCAAGAAACAGACAGAAACTTATGGCTACACCTTC.

This clone appeared many times. The chain has TRBV27 and TRBJ1-1, with 8 bases matching TRBD1. The CDR3 length is 13 residues. Germline CDR1 reads MNHEY; CDR2 reads SMNVEV (reference sequence). The junction had 9 bases not matched to a gene; V was cut back by 8 bases and J by 7 bases. The CDR3 loop reads CASCPGTGREAFF. In DNA, the CDR3 is TGTGCCAGCTGCCCCGGGACAGGACGTGAAGCTTTCTTT.

The chain joins TRBV7-3 to TRBJ1-1; D might be TRBD1 (5 bases). CDR1 SGHTA and CDR2 FQGTGA come from the germline V gene. Trimming shortened V by 5 bases and J by 4 bases, and 14 bases separated the two germline ends. The CDR3 loop spans 14 amino acids. The CDR3 sequence: CASSQKDILTEAFF. The CDR3 DNA is TGTGCCAGCAGCCAAAAGGACATCCTCACTGAAGCTTTCTTT.

The rearrangement uses TRBV30 and TRBJ1-1, with a possible D match to TRBD1 (6 bases). The CDR3 is 15 amino acids. Deletions cut 3 bases from V and 3 bases from J, with 17 bases between. Germline V gene sequence: CDR1 GTSNPN, CDR2 SVGIG (reference sequence). CDR3 sequence (DNA): TGTGCCTGGAGCCCTAACTGGAACAGGGACACTGAAGCTTTCTTT. Its translation is CAWSPNWNRDTEAFF.

This clone was detected a few times. The chain carries TRBV18 and TRBJ1-1; D remains unclear. V lost 0 bases to trimming and J lost 0 bases, with 11 bases between them. The CDR3 runs to 16 residues. Per germline, CDR1 KGHSH and CDR2 LQKENI. The CDR3 region is CASSPPASGMNTEAFF. CDR3 nucleotides: TGTGCCAGCTCACCACCGGCGTCAGGCATGAACACTGAAGCTTTCTTT.

The chain has TRBV5-1 and TRBJ2-3; tentative D call: TRBD2 (5 bases). Trimming cost V 0 bases and J 4 bases, with 9 bases left between them. Per the germline V gene, CDR1 is SGHRS and CDR2 is YFSETQ. The CDR3 runs 14 residues. CDR3 nucleotide sequence: TGCGCCAGCAGCTTGGGAGGGATGGCAGATACGCAGTATTTT. Translating it yields CASSLGGMADTQYF. Looking up the rest from reference TRBV5-1 and TRBJ2-3 gives the full variable domain: KAGVTQTPRYLIKTRGQQVTLSCSPISGHRSVSWYQQTPGQGLQFLFEYFSETQRNKGNFPGRFSGRQFSNSRSEMNVSTLELGDSALYLCASSLGGMADTQYFGPGTRLTVL.

This chain links TRBV30 with TRBJ2-1, with D possibly TRBD2 on 5 matching bases. Germline V gene sequence: CDR1 GTSNPN, CDR2 SVGIG (reference sequence). Between the trimmed V and J ends, which lost 2 bases and 4 bases, there was a span of 9 bases. The CDR3 runs 13 residues. CDR3 region: CAWSSEVYNEQFF. CDR3 nucleotide sequence: TGTGCCTGGAGTTCGGAGGTGTACAATGAGCAGTTCTTC.

V is TRBV7-2 and J is TRBJ1-1; no clear D gene. The CDR3 is 17 residues long. The ends were cut back, 5 bases at V and 4 bases at J, with 23 bases in the middle. Germline-derived CDR1 and CDR2 are SGHTA and FQGNSA. CDR3 nucleotide sequence: TGTGCCAGCAGCAGCCCCCCCGCGGTGTCCTTGGGCACTGAAGCTTTCTTT. This translates into CASSSPPAVSLGTEAFF.

This clone has just one count. The chain has TRBV2 and TRBJ2-7, with 10 positions matching TRBD1. CDR1 and CDR2 (germline): SNHLY, FYNNEI. J lost 5 bases, V lost 10 bases, and 11 bases had no gene match. CDR3 length: 14 amino acids. CDR3 loop: CATGRDRGQDEQYF. DNA for the CDR3: TGTGCCACCGGGCGAGACAGGGGGCAAGACGAGCAGTACTTC.

The CDR3, as DNA: TGTGCCAGCAGCGTAGGCTCTACCTCTGGAAACACCATATATTTT. Amino acid sequence: CASSVGSTSGNTIYF. The chain carries TRBV9 and TRBJ1-3; no firm D call. In germline, CDR1 is SGDLS, CDR2 YYNGEE. The V end was cut by 0 bases, the J end by 0 bases, with 7 bases between. This CDR3 comprises 15 residues.

This clone was detected only once. This chain uses TRBV6-5 with TRBJ2-4; 9 nucleotides line up with TRBD2. Germline V CDR1 and CDR2: MNHEY, SVGAGI. This CDR3 region has 14 residues. With 8 bases clipped from V and 9 bases from J, the junction kept 11 bases outside the gene matches. CDR3 bases: TGTGCCAGCGGGGGTGGTAGCGGGGGAGGCATTCAGTACTTC. This encodes CASGGGSGGGIQYF.

The chain has TRBV19 and TRBJ1-2; no clear D gene. Germline loops: CDR1 LNHDA, CDR2 SQIVND (reference sequence). The CDR3 has 15 residues. V was cut by 6 bases and J by 0 bases, with 14 bases left in between. DNA of the CDR3: TGTGCCAGTAGATTTTCGGTGGTCGCTAACTATGGCTACACCTTC. It translates to CASRFSVVANYGYTF.

The chain links TRBV3-1 (or the pseudogene TRBV3-2) to TRBJ2-3; TRBD1 matches at 7 bases. The CDR3 has 12 residues. Germline V gives CDR1 LGHDT, CDR2 YNNKEL (reference sequence). V gave up 4 bases and J gave up 8 bases; unmatched junction bases: 3. CDR3 coding DNA: TGTGCCAGCAGCCCCTACAGGGGTACGCAGTATTTT. Protein product: CASSPYRGTQYF.

The CDR3 is CASSEEGRGYGYTF. CDR3 nucleotides: TGTGCCAGCAGTGAAGAGGGTAGGGGCTATGGCTACACCTTC. The chain combines TRBV2 with TRBJ1-2; D might be TRBD1 (5 bases). Germline CDR1 is SNHLY and CDR2 is FYNNEI. V lost 1 base and J lost 4, with 10 bases in between. This CDR3 region has 14 residues.

This clone has a handful of counts. This chain joins TRBV2 and TRBJ2-7, with 9 bases identical to TRBD1. The CDR3 runs to 14 residues. J gave up 1 base and V 6 bases, and 4 bases lay outside the gene matches. CDR1 and CDR2 (germline): SNHLY, FYNNEI. Here the CDR3 reads CASRWTGVSYEQYF. The CDR3 DNA is TGTGCCAGCAGATGGACAGGGGTTTCCTACGAGCAGTACTTC.

The rearrangement links TRBV27 to TRBJ1-4; 7 bases fit TRBD1. Germline assignment: CDR1 MNHEY and CDR2 SMNVEV (reference sequence). V lost 5 bases to trimming and J lost 8 bases; unmatched junction nucleotides: 11. The CDR3 contains 15 residues. The CDR3 loop reads CASSPNRGPWEKLFF. CDR3 DNA: TGTGCCAGCAGTCCAAACAGGGGCCCGTGGGAAAAACTGTTTTTT.